A selection of T cell receptor beta chains follows, all from one sample in a study of cytomegalovirus exposure and HLA in healthy donors. The method was immunoSEQ multiplex PCR; TCRdb's version includes in-frame clones alone and lacks a portion of them. The listing contains about 77,000 clones. Sequencing was done on a sample of PBMCs. The receptors stem from a man aged 50-59 years in good health and CMV-seropositive. CDR3s include the opening cysteine and the closing phenylalanine or tryptophan. A D gene is named only where the DNA matches it firmly.

>TRBV4-1|TRBJ2-6|TRBD2
CASSQDIIIAGLYSGANVLTF
TGCGCCAGCAGCCAAGATATAATAATAGCGGGCCTGTACTCTGGGGCCAACGTCCTGACTTTC
>TRBV30|TRBJ1-6|-
CAWSVAGIDNSPLHF
TGTGCCTGGAGTGTAGCAGGAATAGATAATTCACCCCTCCACTTT
>TRBV5-4|TRBJ2-7|-
CASSSRASEGEQYF
TGTGCCAGCAGCTCCCGGGCCTCGGAGGGCGAGCAGTACTTC
>TRBV7-9|TRBJ1-4|-
CASSPSKGPDNEKLFF
TGTGCCAGCAGCCCCTCGAAGGGGCCCGATAATGAAAAACTGTTTTTT
>TRBV6-4|TRBJ2-3|TRBD2
CASSDGTSLNTQYF
TGTGCCAGCAGTGACGGGACTAGCTTGAATACGCAGTATTTT
>TRBV10-2|TRBJ2-3|TRBD1
CASSESTGGDTQYF
TGCGCCAGCAGTGAGTCGACAGGGGGAGATACGCAGTATTTT
>TRBV7-6|TRBJ2-7|-
CASSTWTASYEQYF
TGTGCCAGCAGCACCTGGACAGCCTCCTACGAGCAGTACTTC
>TRBV30|TRBJ1-1|-
CAWKTPNTEAFF
TGTGCCTGGAAAACACCGAACACTGAAGCTTTCTTT
>TRBV19|TRBJ1-1|TRBD1
CASSRDRLRPTEAFF
TGTGCCAGTTCCCGGGACAGACTAAGACCCACTGAAGCTTTCTTT
>TRBV15|TRBJ1-1|TRBD1
CATSSPGTGGTAFF
TGTGCCACCAGCAGTCCAGGGACAGGGGGGACGGCTTTCTTT
>TRBV6-1|TRBJ2-7|TRBD2
CASSEFGVGGSYEQYF
TGTGCCAGCAGTGAATTTGGGGTCGGCGGGAGTTACGAGCAGTACTTC
>TRBV19|TRBJ2-6|-
CASSVSLRSGANVLTF
TGTGCCAGCTCGGTGAGCCTCCGCTCTGGGGCCAACGTCCTGACTTTC
>TRBV6-5|TRBJ2-5|-
CASSSGESVETQYF
TGTGCCAGCAGTTCCGGGGAATCGGTGGAGACCCAGTACTTC
>TRBV27|TRBJ1-2|TRBD1
CASSGWDRGQGYTF
TGTGCCAGCTCAGGATGGGACAGGGGGCAGGGCTACACCTTC
>TRBV6-5|TRBJ2-5|-
CASRGALSQETQYF
TGTGCCAGCAGAGGGGCTCTTTCCCAAGAGACCCAGTACTTC
>TRBV2|TRBJ1-1|-
CASSEDLGSRTEAFF
TGTGCCAGCAGTGAAGATCTGGGGAGTAGAACTGAAGCTTTCTTT
>TRBV6-1|TRBJ1-5|-
CASSSDRYQPQHF
TGTGCCAGCAGTTCAGACAGGTATCAGCCCCAGCATTTT
>TRBV5-1|TRBJ1-1|-
CASSSDSSSTEAFF
TGCGCCAGCAGCTCGGACAGCTCCTCAACTGAAGCTTTCTTT